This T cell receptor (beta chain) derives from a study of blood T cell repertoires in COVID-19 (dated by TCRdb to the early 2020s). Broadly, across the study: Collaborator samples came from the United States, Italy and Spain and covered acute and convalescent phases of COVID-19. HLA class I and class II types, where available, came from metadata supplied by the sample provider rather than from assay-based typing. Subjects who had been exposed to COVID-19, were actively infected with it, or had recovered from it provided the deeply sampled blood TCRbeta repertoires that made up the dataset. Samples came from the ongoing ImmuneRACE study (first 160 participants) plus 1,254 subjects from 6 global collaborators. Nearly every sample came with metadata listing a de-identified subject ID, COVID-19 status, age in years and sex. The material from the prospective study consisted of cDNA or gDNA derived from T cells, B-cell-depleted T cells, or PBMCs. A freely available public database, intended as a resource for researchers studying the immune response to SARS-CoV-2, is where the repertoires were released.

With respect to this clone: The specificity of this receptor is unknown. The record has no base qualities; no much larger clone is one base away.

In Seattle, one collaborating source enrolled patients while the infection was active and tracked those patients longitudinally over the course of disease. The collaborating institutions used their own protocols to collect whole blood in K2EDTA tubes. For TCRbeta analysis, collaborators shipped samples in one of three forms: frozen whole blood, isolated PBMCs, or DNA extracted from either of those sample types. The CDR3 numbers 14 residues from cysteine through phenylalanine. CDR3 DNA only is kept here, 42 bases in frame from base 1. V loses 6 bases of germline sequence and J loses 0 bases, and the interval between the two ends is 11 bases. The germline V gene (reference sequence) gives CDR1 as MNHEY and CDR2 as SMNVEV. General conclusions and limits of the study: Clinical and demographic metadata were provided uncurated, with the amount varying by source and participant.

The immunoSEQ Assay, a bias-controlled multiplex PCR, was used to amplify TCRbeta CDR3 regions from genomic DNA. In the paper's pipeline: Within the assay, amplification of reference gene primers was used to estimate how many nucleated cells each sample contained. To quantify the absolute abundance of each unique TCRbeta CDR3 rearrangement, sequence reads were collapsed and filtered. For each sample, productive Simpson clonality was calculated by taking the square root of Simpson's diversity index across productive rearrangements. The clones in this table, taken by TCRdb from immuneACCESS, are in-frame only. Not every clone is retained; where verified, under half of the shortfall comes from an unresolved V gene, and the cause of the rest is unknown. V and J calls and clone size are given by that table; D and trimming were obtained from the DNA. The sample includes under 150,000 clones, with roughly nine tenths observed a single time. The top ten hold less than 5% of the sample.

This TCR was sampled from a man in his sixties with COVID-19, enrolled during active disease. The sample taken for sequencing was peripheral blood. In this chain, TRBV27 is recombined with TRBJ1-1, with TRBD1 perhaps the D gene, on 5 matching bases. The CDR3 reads CASRQGAMNTEAFF. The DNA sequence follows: TGTGCCAGCAGGCAGGGCGCGATGAACACTGAAGCTTTCTTT.